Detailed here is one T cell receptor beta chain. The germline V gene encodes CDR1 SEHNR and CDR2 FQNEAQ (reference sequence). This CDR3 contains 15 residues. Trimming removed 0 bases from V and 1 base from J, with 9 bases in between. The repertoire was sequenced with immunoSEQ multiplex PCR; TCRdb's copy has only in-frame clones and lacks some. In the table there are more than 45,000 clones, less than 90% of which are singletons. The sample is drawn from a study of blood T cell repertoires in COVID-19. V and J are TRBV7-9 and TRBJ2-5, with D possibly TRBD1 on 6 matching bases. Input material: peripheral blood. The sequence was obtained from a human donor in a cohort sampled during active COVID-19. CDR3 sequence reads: CASSLAQGSQETQYF. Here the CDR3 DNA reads TGTGCCAGCAGCTTAGCCCAGGGGTCCCAAGAGACCCAGTACTTC.